This T cell receptor beta chain was observed in a study of cytomegalovirus exposure and HLA in healthy donors. In the PCR, 60 Vbeta and 13 Jbeta primers were used. Original data processing: Around 10 million shared chains were among 80 million or so unique TCR beta chains counted in a later analysis. Generated by immunoSEQ multiplex PCR, the TCRdb table keeps only in-frame clones and is missing some. Clonal size and the V and J genes are those of that table, whereas D and trimming came from the DNA. The data contain about 160,000 clones, 82% of them seen just once; the ten biggest clones take up more than 0.75%. Donors in the study were healthy people who gave bone marrow. General study points: Cytomegalovirus status was reportedly diagnosed by the classifier with high sensitivity and specificity.

Turning to this clone: The antigen is not known.

CDR3 length: 14 residues. From germline, CDR1 is KGHSH and CDR2 LQKENI. The V and J ends lost 3 bases and 2 bases respectively, with 9 bases between them. This clonotype originated in a girl aged 2 to 9 in good health and CMV-seropositive. The rearrangement uses TRBV18 and TRBJ2-3, with D maybe TRBD1 (5 bases). The sample consisted of PBMCs. The CDR3 sequence is CASSPPGHTDTQYF. The CDR3 DNA sequence: TGTGCCAGCTCACCGCCAGGGCACACAGATACGCAGTATTTT.